A selection of T cell receptor beta chains follows, all from one sample in a study of blood T cells in healthy people across ages. A single record per CDR3 protein comes from TCRdb applying MiXCR to the 5' RACE reads. The data show 1,500,000 or so distinct CDR3 sequences, approximately 59% seen once. The sample comprised blood. The receptors were sampled from a man between 18 and 29 years old in good health. Each CDR3 is given with its conserved first and last residue. D genes are given only for firm matches. Clone size is not always given. Where it is, it says once, few, many or a class for expanded clones.

d_call	v_call	clone_size	j_call	cdr3_nt	cdr3_aa
-	TRBV4-3	-	TRBJ2-3	TGCGCCAGCAGCCAAGATTCCTCAGGGGCATCAGATACGCAGTATTTT	CASSQDSSGASDTQYF
-	TRBV20-1	-	TRBJ2-7	TGCAGTGCTAGGGAAGACCGGGACGAGCAGTACTTC	CSAREDRDEQYF
-	TRBV4-3	-	TRBJ1-4	TGCGCCAGCAGCCGAAGGGACGGACTTAATGAAAAACTGTTTTTT	CASSRRDGLNEKLFF
-	TRBV12-3/TRBV12-4	-	TRBJ2-5	TGTGCCAGCAGTCGGACGGGACGGGAGACCCAGTACTTC	CASSRTGRETQYF
TRBD2	TRBV7-9	-	TRBJ2-1	TGTGCCAGCAGCTCCTGGGAGCGACTAGCGGGCAATGAGCAGTTCTTC	CASSSWERLAGNEQFF
-	TRBV4-3	-	TRBJ2-7	TGCGCCAGCAGCCAAGAAGCCCAGGGGACATTCGAGCAGTACTTC	CASSQEAQGTFEQYF
TRBD2	TRBV12-3/TRBV12-4	once	TRBJ2-1	TGTGCCAGCAATTCCGCCCTAGCGGGGACGCTCAATGAGCAGTTCTTC	CASNSALAGTLNEQFF
TRBD1	TRBV27	few	TRBJ2-2	TGTGCCAGCAGTACACAACAGGGGGCAGGGGAGCTGTTTTTT	CASSTQQGAGELFF
-	TRBV4-3	once	TRBJ1-1	TGCGCCAGCAGCCAAGTTTTGCACGCTGGACGGAACACTGAAGCTTTCTTT	CASSQVLHAGRNTEAFF
TRBD1	TRBV5-1	-	TRBJ2-6	TGCGCCAGCAGCCTGCCCAAGAGACAGGGCGGACCTGGGGCCAACGTCCTGACTTTC	CASSLPKRQGGPGANVLTF
-	TRBV6-6	once	TRBJ2-1	TGTGCCAGCAGTTCAACAGGGACCCAGTTCTTC	CASSSTGTQFF
-	TRBV6-1	-	TRBJ2-3	TGTGCCAGCAGTGCGTGGGGGGATACGCAGTATTTT	CASSAWGDTQYF
-	TRBV6-1	-	TRBJ1-5	TGTGCTAGCAGTGACCTTTCCAATCAGCCCCAGCATTTT	CASSDLSNQPQHF
-	TRBV28	-	TRBJ2-5	TGTGCCAGCAGCCTGGGACTGACGTCCCAGTACTTC	CASSLGLTSQYF
-	TRBV4-1	-	TRBJ2-3	TGCGCCAGCAGCCAAGATAGATTGGGGGTGGATACGCAGTATTTT	CASSQDRLGVDTQYF
-	TRBV27	-	TRBJ2-7	TGTGCCAGCAGTCTAACCGGGGGCCCCACCTACGAGCAGTACTTC	CASSLTGGPTYEQYF
-	TRBV5-1	-	TRBJ1-2	TGCGCCAGCAGCTTGGACAACGGCGGCTACACCTTC	CASSLDNGGYTF
-	TRBV27	-	TRBJ2-1	TGTGCCAGCAGTTTCTTAGCCTACAATGAGCAGTTCTTC	CASSFLAYNEQFF
-	TRBV5-1	many	TRBJ2-1	TGTGCCAGCAGAGGATCCTACAATGAGCAGTTCTTC	CASRGSYNEQFF
TRBD1	TRBV12-3/TRBV12-4	few	TRBJ2-5	TGTGCCAGCAGTTTAGGTACAGGGGTGAGGGGAGAGACCCAGTACTTC	CASSLGTGVRGETQYF
TRBD1	TRBV6-5	-	TRBJ2-3	TGTGCCAGCAGTCCGGACAGGGGCCGGGGCACAGATACGCAGTATTTT	CASSPDRGRGTDTQYF
-	TRBV18	-	TRBJ2-2	TGTGCCAGCCTCGGGGGCGGCACCGGGGAGCTGTTTTTT	CASLGGGTGELFF
TRBD1	TRBV13	few	TRBJ1-6	TGTGCCAGCAGCACCCGGGACAGGGTAAATTCACCCCTCCACTTT	CASSTRDRVNSPLHF
-	TRBV14	-	TRBJ2-2	TGTGCCAGCAGCCTCTCGACTAGGACCGGGGAGCTGTTTTTT	CASSLSTRTGELFF
TRBD1	TRBV10-3	-	TRBJ2-7	TGTGCCATCAGAACAGGGGGCCTGGATTTCGAGCAGTACTTC	CAIRTGGLDFEQYF
TRBD1	TRBV6-6	-	TRBJ2-5	TGTGCCAGCACGATAGGGACAGGGGGTGGCGAGACCCAGTACTTC	CASTIGTGGGETQYF
TRBD1	TRBV28	many	TRBJ1-4	TGTGCCAGCAGTTTCCTAAGACAGGGTAACGGTGAAAAACTGTTTTTT	CASSFLRQGNGEKLFF